The 11 T cell receptor beta chains given below trace back to one sample, sequenced in a study of regulatory T cells in long-lasting Graves disease. Time point indicated: persistent/refractory GD, antithyroid drugs over 5 years with positive TRAb. Isolated PBMC RNA provided the starting material for the TCR library. HTBI primers from iRepertoire and Arm-PCR of CDR3 regions yielded the TCR beta libraries. One entry per CDR3 protein, called by TCRdb with MiXCR from the multiplex PCR reads. This sample has about 400,000 distinct CDR3 sequences; less than 25% occur once, and the top ten carry about 20%. Source: peripheral blood mononuclear cells (PBMCs), taken when the disease was refractory, from a patient treated with antithyroid drugs. These receptors originate from a female donor with Graves disease.

Ten or more counts support this clonotype. The chain recombines TRBV7-2 with TRBJ2-7; no clear D. This CDR3 has 12 residues. V gave up 5 bases and J gave up 0 bases, with 5 bases separating them. Germline assignment: CDR1 SGHTA and CDR2 FQGNSA. The CDR3 protein is CASSHLSYEQYF. The CDR3 region has the DNA TGTGCCAGCAGCCATCTCTCCTACGAGCAGTACTTC.

In this sample, this clonotype turned up a few times. The chain is built from TRBV20-1 and TRBJ2-7; 7 bases match TRBD2. Germline V CDR1 and CDR2: DFQATT, SNEGSKA (reference sequence). V shed 0 bases, J shed 5 bases, and the junction held 13 bases outside the gene matches. The CDR3 has 16 residues. CDR3 nucleotide sequence: TGCAGTGCTAGAGATCTCTTGCTTAGCGGGCCGCACGAGCAGTACTTC. This translates into CSARDLLLSGPHEQYF.

This clonotype was observed many times. CDR3 bases: TGTGCCAGCAGTCTCCCACCCGGCGGCAATCAGCCCCAGCATTTT. Its translation is CASSLPPGGNQPQHF. This rearrangement joins TRBV28 to TRBJ1-5; D is unresolved. The V gene lost 5 bases and the J gene lost 2 bases, with 13 bases spanning the gap. This CDR3 has 15 amino acids. Germline V gene sequence: CDR1 MDHEN, CDR2 SYDVKM.

This chain joins TRBV29-1 and TRBJ2-1; 8 bases are shared with TRBD2. Germline values: CDR1 SQVTM, CDR2 ANQGSEA. The J segment lost 6 bases and the V segment lost 4 bases, leaving 8 bases of the junction unmatched. The CDR3 extends over 14 amino acids. The chain's CDR3 is CSVADSGRGNEQFF. Written as DNA, the CDR3 is TGCAGCGTTGCGGACAGCGGGAGAGGCAATGAGCAGTTCTTC.

This clonotype appeared a few times. The J gene is TRBJ2-1, the V gene TRBV24-1; TRBD1 aligns across 8 bases. CDR1 is KGHDR, CDR2 SFDVKD, per germline. This CDR3 comprises 14 residues. V lost 5 bases, J lost 5 bases, and 4 bases stayed unmatched. CDR3 protein: CATSATDRDNEQFF. CDR3 bases: TGTGCCACCAGTGCTACGGACAGGGACAATGAGCAGTTCTTC.

The CDR3 nucleotides read TGCAGTGCTAGAGCCCCGGCGGCCTACGAGCAGTACTTC. Residues: CSARAPAAYEQYF. J is TRBJ2-7 and V is TRBV20-1; no definite D call. The CDR3 extends over 13 amino acids. Trimming cost V 1 base and J 2 bases, with 9 bases left between them. Germline V gene sequence: CDR1 DFQATT, CDR2 SNEGSKA (reference sequence).

In its sample, this clonotype was seen many times. The CDR3: CASSYRHGDEQYF. The CDR3 DNA sequence: TGTGCCAGCAGCTACAGGCACGGGGACGAGCAGTACTTC. This rearrangement joins TRBV6-5 to TRBJ2-7; the D gene could be TRBD1 or TRBD2 (5 bases each). Trimming took 6 bases from V and 5 from J, leaving 14 bases between them. Germline loops: CDR1 MNHEY, CDR2 SVGAGI. The CDR3 sequence is 13 residues long.

V and J are TRBV9 and TRBJ2-7, with D possibly TRBD1 on 5 matching bases. V dropped 4 bases and J dropped 2 bases, with 16 bases sitting between them. The CDR3 loop spans 15 amino acids. The germline CDR1 and CDR2 sequences are SGDLS and YYNGEE. CDR3 in DNA: TGTGCCAGCAGCCCCTTTGAGACAGATACCTACGAGCAGTACTTC. Protein: CASSPFETDTYEQYF.

The chain couples TRBV20-1 to TRBJ2-5; TRBD2 agrees at 7 bases. Germline V gene sequence: CDR1 DFQATT, CDR2 SNEGSKA (reference sequence). After removal of 0 bases from V and 2 bases from J, the junction contained 6 bases not matched to a gene. There are 15 residues in the CDR3. CDR3 sequence reads: CSARDGLAAQETQYF. CDR3 coding DNA: TGCAGTGCTAGAGATGGGCTAGCGGCTCAAGAGACCCAGTACTTC.

Many counts were recorded for this clonotype. The genes are TRBV7-9 and TRBJ2-3; D not certain. The V end was cut by 4 bases, the J end by 5 bases, with 10 bases between. The CDR3 loop spans 13 amino acids. Germline values: CDR1 SEHNR, CDR2 FQNEAQ (reference sequence). CDR3 protein: CASSSSMGDTQYF. CDR3 sequence (DNA): TGTGCCAGCAGCTCCTCAATGGGAGATACGCAGTATTTT.

This sequence joins TRBV9 and TRBJ2-1; 14 bases are a match to TRBD2. V shed 4 bases and J 7 bases; nucleotides not matched to a gene: 10. The CDR3 contains 17 residues. From germline, CDR1 is SGDLS and CDR2 YYNGEE. DNA of the CDR3: TGTGCCAGCAGCCCAGGACTAGCGGGAGGCCTAGGGAATGAGCAGTTCTTC. It specifies CASSPGLAGGLGNEQFF.